The entry that follows covers one T cell receptor beta chain sequence. This sample is part of a study of T cell changes during pregnancy in multiple sclerosis. The assay was immunoSEQ multiplex PCR, and TCRdb's table has in-frame clones only and misses some. This table has around 30,000 clones, under 95% appearing once. Germline CDR1 and CDR2: SGHNT and YENEEA. Trimming removed 3 bases from V and 5 bases from J, with 9 bases in between. This CDR3 has 13 residues. This receptor was taken from a female donor with multiple sclerosis, enrolled in a pregnancy study. V and J are TRBV11-3 and TRBJ2-3; D gene unclear. The specimen comprised CD4+ T cells from peripheral blood mononuclear cells, sampled in the second trimester of pregnancy. The CDR3 sequence is CASSFLSGDTQYF. In DNA, the CDR3 is TGTGCCAGCAGCTTCCTCTCGGGAGATACGCAGTATTTT.